This T cell receptor beta chain was identified during a study of blood T cell repertoires in COVID-19. Germline CDR1 reads ENHRY; CDR2 reads SYGVKD. V lost 4 bases and J lost 3; bases outside the gene matches: 3. This CDR3 is built from 14 residues. The data were produced by immunoSEQ multiplex PCR, yet TCRdb's version contains in-frame clones alone and is incomplete. The data contain 40,000 to 55,000 clones, about 89% of them seen just once; the ten biggest clones take up approximately 5.9%. The sample consisted of peripheral blood. The chain uses TRBV10-3 and TRBJ1-5; 7 bases agree with TRBD1. The clonotype was recovered from a man in his 70s with active COVID-19. The CDR3 DNA sequence: TGTGCCATCAGTGGACAGGGTCACAATCAGCCCCAGCATTTT. Protein product: CAISGQGHNQPQHF.